This TCR beta chain was identified during a study of T cell responses to AZD1222 COVID-19 vaccine. TCRdb's table, derived via immunoSEQ multiplex PCR, lists solely in-frame clones and lacks some. The table has over 150,000 clones, 90% seen once; the top ten hold 2.5% to 3.5%. General study results and limits: Researchers took repertoire samples only after the peak T cell response had come. The donor group comprised mostly white British people and more females; the analysis possibly underestimated clonal diversity. Reportedly, nearly half the spike-specific TCRs target unmutated variant regions.

With V trimmed by 3 bases and J by 4 bases, 9 bases remained unmatched. CDR3 size: 17 residues. Germline loops: CDR1 LNHNV, CDR2 YYDKDF (reference sequence). Concerning this clone itself: Its antigen is still unknown.

The rearrangement uses TRBV15 and TRBJ1-6, with 7 bases fitting TRBD1. Sequencing was performed on peripheral blood, taken on day 0 of AZD1222 vaccination. This receptor was identified in an adult in good health. The CDR3 reads CATSRRTDRRYNSPLHF. The CDR3 DNA reads TGTGCCACCAGCAGGAGGACGGACAGGCGATATAATTCACCCCTCCACTTT.